The present TCR beta chain was sequenced within a study of blood T cells in healthy people across ages. The CDR3 loop spans 16 amino acids. Germline values: CDR1 SGHVS, CDR2 FNYEAQ. Study-wide findings and caveats: Age showed a roughly linear inverse relationship with TCR beta diversity per million T cells. Unsorted PBMC input precluded a conclusive naive versus antigen-experienced comparison. Naive CD4+ cell counts and diversity both ran higher in long-lived than in aged donors.

The authors ran a second PCR of roughly 6 to 11 cycles using a sample-barcoded 5' primer and a J-beta primer mix. A single record per CDR3 protein comes from TCRdb applying MiXCR to the 5' RACE reads. The repertoire holds about 1.5 million distinct CDR3 sequences, roughly 45% seen once, with roughly 7.9% in the top ten. Samples had at least 6.5 million PBMCs isolated from them. Comments on this clonotype: Antigen: not known. Being one base from a much bigger clone, this may be a read error.

This clonotype was obtained from a woman under 30 in good health. Input material: blood. The chain combines TRBV7-6 with TRBJ2-1, with D possibly matching TRBD2 (7 bases). CDR3 residues: CAGSPVGAGDYNEQFF. Here the CDR3 DNA reads TGTGCCGGCAGCCCAGTGGGGGCGGGGGACTACAATGAGCAGTTCTTC.